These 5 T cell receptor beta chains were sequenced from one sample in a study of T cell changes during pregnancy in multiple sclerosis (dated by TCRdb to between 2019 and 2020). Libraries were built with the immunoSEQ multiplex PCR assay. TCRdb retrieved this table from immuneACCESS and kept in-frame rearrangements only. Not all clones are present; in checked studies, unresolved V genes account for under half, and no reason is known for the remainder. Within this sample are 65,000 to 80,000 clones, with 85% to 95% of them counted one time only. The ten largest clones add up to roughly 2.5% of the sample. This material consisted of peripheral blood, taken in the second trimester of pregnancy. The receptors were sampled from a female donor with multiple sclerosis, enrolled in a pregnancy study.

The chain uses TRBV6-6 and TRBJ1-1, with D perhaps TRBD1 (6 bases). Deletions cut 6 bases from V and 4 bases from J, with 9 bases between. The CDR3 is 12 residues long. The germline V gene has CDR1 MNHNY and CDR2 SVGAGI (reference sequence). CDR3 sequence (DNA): TGTGCCAGCAGCGCAGGGGCCACTGAAGCTTTCTTT. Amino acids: CASSAGATEAFF.

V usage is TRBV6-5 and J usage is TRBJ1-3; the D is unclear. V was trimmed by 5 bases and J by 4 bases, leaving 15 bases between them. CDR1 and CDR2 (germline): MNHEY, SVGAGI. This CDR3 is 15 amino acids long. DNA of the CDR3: TGTGCCAGCAGTCCCCGACCCCCTAGCGGAAACACCATATATTTT. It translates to CASSPRPPSGNTIYF.

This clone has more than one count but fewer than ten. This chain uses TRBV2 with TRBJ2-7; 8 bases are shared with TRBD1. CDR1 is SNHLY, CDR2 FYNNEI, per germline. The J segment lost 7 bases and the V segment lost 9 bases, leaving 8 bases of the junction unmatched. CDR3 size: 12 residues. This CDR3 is CARRTGNGEQYF. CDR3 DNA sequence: TGTGCCAGGAGGACAGGGAATGGTGAGCAGTACTTC.

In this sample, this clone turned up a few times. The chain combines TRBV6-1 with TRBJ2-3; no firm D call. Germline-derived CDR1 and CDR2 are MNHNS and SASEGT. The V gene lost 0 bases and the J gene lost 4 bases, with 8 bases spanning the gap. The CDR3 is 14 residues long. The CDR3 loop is CASSEAGEPDTQYF. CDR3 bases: TGTGCCAGCAGTGAAGCTGGTGAGCCAGATACGCAGTATTTT.

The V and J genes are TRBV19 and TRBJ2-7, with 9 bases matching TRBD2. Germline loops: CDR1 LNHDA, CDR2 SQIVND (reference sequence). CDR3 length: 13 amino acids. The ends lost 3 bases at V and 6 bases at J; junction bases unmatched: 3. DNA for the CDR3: TGTGCCAGTAGTATCGGACTAGCGCGCGAGCAGTACTTC. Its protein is CASSIGLAREQYF.